Below, one TCR beta chain is given with its context. Its target is unknown. CD4+ cells underwent separation, giving CD45RA+ naive and CD45RA-negative memory subsets. The data were taken from a study of shared clonotypes between healthy human individuals. About the research overall: There were three CD4 naive, three CD4 memory, two CD8 naive and one CD8 memory plates per donor.

The method was immunoSEQ multiplex PCR; TCRdb's version includes in-frame clones alone and lacks a portion of them. The repertoire holds about 2 million clones, with 85% to 95% as singletons. This CDR3 comprises 19 residues. Between the trimmed V and J ends, which lost 1 base and 1 base, there was a span of 23 bases. Germline lookup yields CDR1 SEHNR and CDR2 FQNEAQ (reference sequence). Broader study findings: Inspection by rarefaction showed sorted-subset sequencing to be incomplete despite large depth. Among non-shared clonotypes, generation probabilities were lower than among those shared by all four donors.

V is TRBV7-9 and J is TRBJ2-7, with D possibly matching TRBD2 (5 bases). The source is a man younger than 35 in good health. The sample consisted of naive CD4+ T cells sorted from blood. Subset reported: CD45RA+ positively selected. CDR3 amino acids: CASSLGSVGSPGRSYEQYF. The CDR3, as DNA: TGTGCCAGCAGCTTAGGGTCTGTAGGGTCACCGGGAAGGTCCTACGAGCAGTACTTC.